This T cell receptor (beta chain) was profiled in a study of T cell responses to AZD1222 COVID-19 vaccine. General study results and limits: The study found vaccine-associated CD4 TCRs spanning spike, dominant at 160-218 and 743-854. A rise in Spike-specific TCR breadth and depth followed two AZD1222 doses. Per reports, nearly half of all spike-specific TCRs target regions that are unmutated in variants. Donor demographics were predominantly white British with a female majority; clonal diversity may be underestimated.

Trimming shortened V by 3 bases and J by 7 bases, and 22 bases separated the two germline ends. CDR1 and CDR2 from the germline V gene are PRHDT and FYEKMQ (reference sequence). The CDR3 is made up of 16 amino acids. Turning to this clone: Its specificity is unknown.

TCRdb's copy holds only in-frame clones and misses some; the assay was immunoSEQ multiplex PCR. The sample gives approximately 150,000 clones, around nine tenths of which show up once; roughly 4% is in the top ten. J is TRBJ2-7 and V is TRBV13, with D tentatively TRBD1 or TRBD2 (5 bases each). The sample in question was peripheral blood, obtained 28 days after the second AZD1222 dose. This TCR was recovered from an adult who received the AZD1222 COVID-19 vaccine. The CDR3: CASSLEATGRLGEQYF. CDR3 nucleotide sequence: TGTGCCAGCAGCTTGGAGGCTACAGGTCGGTTAGGGGAGCAGTACTTC.